This T cell receptor (beta chain) is from a study of T cell changes during pregnancy in multiple sclerosis. This CDR3 has 16 amino acids. Trimming took 2 bases from V and 2 from J, leaving 14 bases between them. The germline V gene encodes CDR1 SGHAT and CDR2 FQNNGV. Sequenced by immunoSEQ multiplex PCR; TCRdb stores in-frame clones only, minus some. The data show roughly 89,000 clones, approximately 95% seen once. Material: peripheral blood, obtained after pregnancy. The receptor was isolated from a female donor in good health, enrolled as a control in a pregnancy study. The chain is built from TRBV11-2 and TRBJ2-3; tentatively, D is TRBD2 (7 bases). CDR3 DNA: TGTGCCAGCAGCTTAAATGGGCGGGGGCACACAGATACGCAGTATTTT. Translation gives CASSLNGRGHTDTQYF.